Listed below are T cell receptor beta chains from one sample, sequenced in a study of T-cell reconstitution after alpha-beta-depleted transplantation in children. MiXCR was run by TCRdb on the PCR reads, yielding one entry per CDR3 protein. The repertoire holds 780,000 or so distinct CDR3 sequences, 16% seen once, with around 4.5% in the top ten. The sequenced sample was PBMCs, mostly from graft donor cells, obtained 360 days after TCRalphabeta/CD19-depleted stem cell transplant. The source is a male patient younger than 18 who had a stem cell transplant for acute lymphoblastic leukemia, so the T cells may come from the graft donor. CDR3s include the opening cysteine and the closing phenylalanine or tryptophan. The D gene is left open where the match is weak. Not every row has a clone size; where given, it reads once, few, many or a size class.

J: TRBJ2-1
size: few
length: 16
V: TRBV11-2
D: -
CDR3: CASSFIRGEGYNEQFF
DNA: TGTGCCAGCAGCTTTATAAGGGGGGAGGGGTACAATGAGCAGTTCTTC

J: TRBJ2-7
size: -
length: 12
V: TRBV29-1
D: -
CDR3: CSVENWSYEQYF
DNA: TGCAGCGTTGAAAATTGGAGCTACGAGCAGTACTTC

J: TRBJ2-1
size: -
length: 13
V: TRBV4-1
D: TRBD2
CDR3: CASRISGDNEQFF
DNA: TGCGCCAGCAGGATTAGCGGGGACAATGAGCAGTTCTTC

J: TRBJ2-1
size: many
length: 19
V: TRBV11-1
D: TRBD2
CDR3: CASSLRGTSGRSSSTEQFF
DNA: TGTGCCAGCAGCTTACGAGGGACTAGCGGGAGGTCCAGTTCAACTGAGCAGTTCTTC

J: TRBJ2-7
size: many
length: 13
V: TRBV7-3
D: -
CDR3: CASSLGPPYEQYF
DNA: TGTGCCAGCAGCTTAGGACCCCCCTACGAGCAGTACTTC

J: TRBJ2-5
size: -
length: 17
V: TRBV7-3
D: TRBD1
CDR3: CASSPYTGTGRPETQYF
DNA: TGTGCCAGCAGCCCATATACCGGGACAGGTAGACCAGAGACCCAGTACTTC

J: TRBJ1-2
size: many
length: 12
V: TRBV20-1
D: -
CDR3: CSAKYRDYGYTF
DNA: TGCAGTGCTAAATATAGAGACTATGGCTACACCTTC

J: TRBJ1-1
size: -
length: 15
V: TRBV12-3/TRBV12-4
D: -
CDR3: CASSLQGIWNTEAFF
DNA: TGTGCCAGCAGTCTCCAGGGGATCTGGAACACTGAAGCTTTCTTT

J: TRBJ2-7
size: few
length: 14
V: TRBV19
D: -
CDR3: CASSNGPVTYEQYF
DNA: TGTGCCAGTAGTAATGGACCGGTCACCTACGAGCAGTACTTC

J: TRBJ2-1
size: many
length: 15
V: TRBV27
D: -
CDR3: CASSLSGSSPNEQFF
DNA: TGTGCCAGCAGTTTGAGTGGGAGTTCTCCAAATGAGCAGTTCTTC

J: TRBJ1-5
size: few
length: 15
V: TRBV5-6
D: -
CDR3: CASSPTPYSNQPQHF
DNA: TGTGCCAGCAGCCCGACACCCTATAGCAATCAGCCCCAGCATTTT

J: TRBJ1-2
size: -
length: 18
V: TRBV3-1
D: -
CDR3: CASSRSKGAVIVGYGYTF
DNA: TGTGCCAGCAGCCGGTCGAAAGGGGCAGTGATTGTGGGCTATGGCTACACCTTC

J: TRBJ2-1
size: few
length: 15
V: TRBV20-1
D: TRBD2
CDR3: CSAITSGRSITEQFF
DNA: TGCAGTGCCATCACTAGCGGGAGGTCAATAACGGAGCAGTTCTTC

J: TRBJ2-1
size: -
length: 15
V: TRBV7-2
D: TRBD2
CDR3: CASSATSGRMTEQFF
DNA: TGTGCCAGCAGCGCAACTAGCGGGAGAATGACTGAGCAGTTCTTC

J: TRBJ2-7
size: -
length: 14
V: TRBV12-3/TRBV12-4
D: TRBD2
CDR3: CASSHTSGRYEQYF
DNA: TGTGCCAGCAGTCATACTAGCGGGAGATACGAGCAGTACTTC

J: TRBJ2-4
size: many
length: 12
V: TRBV2
D: -
CDR3: CATKLAKNIQYF
DNA: TGTGCCACCAAACTAGCCAAAAACATTCAGTACTTC

J: TRBJ2-7
size: many
length: 15
V: TRBV12-3/TRBV12-4
D: -
CDR3: CASSPAGANTYEQYF
DNA: TGTGCCAGCAGTCCCGCCGGGGCCAACACCTACGAGCAGTACTTC